This record looks at one T cell receptor beta chain sequence and its context. The sample comes from a study of cytomegalovirus exposure and HLA in healthy donors. PCR employed 60 Vbeta and 13 Jbeta primers. The protocol was immunoSEQ multiplex PCR, while the TCRdb copy is restricted to in-frame clones and leaves out a portion. The sample has some 170,000 clones; over 75% are singletons. The CDR3 runs 16 residues. Germline-derived CDR1 and CDR2 are SNHLY and FYNNEI. Trimming took off 4 bases at V and 5 bases at J, with 20 bases between the two ends. The J gene is TRBJ2-5, the V gene TRBV2; perhaps TRBD1 as D (6 bases). This receptor was identified in a man aged 35 to 55 in good health and CMV-seropositive. What was sequenced was PBMCs. CDR3 sequence reads: CASSGPAGVPVETQYF. CDR3 nucleotide sequence: TGTGCCAGCAGTGGACCGGCAGGGGTTCCCGTGGAGACCCAGTACTTC. The entire variable domain, with the rest obtained from reference TRBV2 and TRBJ2-5, is as follows: EPEVTQTPSHQVTQMGQEVILRCVPISNHLYFYWYRQILGQKVEFLVSFYNNEISEKSEIFDDQFSVERPDGSNFTLKIRSTKLEDSAMYFCASSGPAGVPVETQYFGPGTRLLVL.